This T cell receptor beta chain was sequenced in a study of T cell repertoires in cytomegalovirus infection. Study in general: CMV infection plus the matching HLA type was flagged by public TCR beta signatures. Whole-study findings and limits: In two of eight donors, the top clonotype was HLA-C-restricted CMV-specific.

In TCRdb, the reads were re-called with MiXCR into one record per CDR3 protein. The data contain fewer than 550,000 distinct CDR3 sequences, roughly 10% of them singletons. Many counts were recorded for this clonotype. The antigen remains undetermined. This CDR3 spans 15 amino acids. J was trimmed by 1 base and V by 4 bases; bases with no gene match: 2. Per germline, CDR1 SEHNR and CDR2 FQNEAQ (reference sequence). Material: PBMCs. The sequence derives from a human donor in good health (CMV status not recorded). Some clones in this sample may be carry-over from other donors' samples. This chain joins TRBV7-9 and TRBJ2-1; 9 bases are shared with TRBD2. CDR3 region: CASSSLAGSYNEQFF. The CDR3 nucleotides read TGTGCCAGCAGCTCTCTAGCGGGATCCTACAATGAGCAGTTCTTC. Looking up the rest from reference TRBV7-9 and TRBJ2-1 gives the full variable domain: DTGVSQNPRHKITKRGQNVTFRCDPISEHNRLYWYRQTLGQGPEFLTYFQNEAQLEKSRLLSDRFSAERPKGSFSTLEIQRTEQGDSAMYLCASSSLAGSYNEQFFGPGTRLTVL.